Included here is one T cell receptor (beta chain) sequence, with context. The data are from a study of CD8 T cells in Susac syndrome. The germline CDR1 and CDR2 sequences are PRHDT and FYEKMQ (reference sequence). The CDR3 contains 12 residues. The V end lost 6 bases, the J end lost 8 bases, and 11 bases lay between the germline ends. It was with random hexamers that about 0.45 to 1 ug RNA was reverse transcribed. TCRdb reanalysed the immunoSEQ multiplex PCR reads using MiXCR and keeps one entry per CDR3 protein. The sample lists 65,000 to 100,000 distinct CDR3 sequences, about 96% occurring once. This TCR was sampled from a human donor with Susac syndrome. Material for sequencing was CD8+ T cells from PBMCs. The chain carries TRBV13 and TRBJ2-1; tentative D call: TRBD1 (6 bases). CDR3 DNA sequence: TGTGCCAGCAGACACAGGGAGCATGAGCAGTTCTTC. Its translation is CASRHREHEQFF.